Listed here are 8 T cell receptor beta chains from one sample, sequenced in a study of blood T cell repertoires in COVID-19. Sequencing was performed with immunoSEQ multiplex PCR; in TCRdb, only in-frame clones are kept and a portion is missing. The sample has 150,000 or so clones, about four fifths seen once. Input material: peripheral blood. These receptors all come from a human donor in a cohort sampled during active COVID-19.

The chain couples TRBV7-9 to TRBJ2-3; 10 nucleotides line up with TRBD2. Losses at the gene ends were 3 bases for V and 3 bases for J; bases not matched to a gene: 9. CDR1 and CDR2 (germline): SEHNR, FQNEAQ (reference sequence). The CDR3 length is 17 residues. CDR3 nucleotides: TGTGCCAGCAGCTTTCCCAGCGGGAGGGCCTTTACAGATACGCAGTATTTT. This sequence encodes CASSFPSGRAFTDTQYF.

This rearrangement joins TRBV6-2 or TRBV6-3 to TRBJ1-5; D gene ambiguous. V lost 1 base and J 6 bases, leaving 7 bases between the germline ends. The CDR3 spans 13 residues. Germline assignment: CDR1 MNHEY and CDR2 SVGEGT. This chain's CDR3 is CASSYYGVQPQHF. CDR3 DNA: TGTGCCAGCAGTTACTACGGGGTTCAGCCCCAGCATTTT.

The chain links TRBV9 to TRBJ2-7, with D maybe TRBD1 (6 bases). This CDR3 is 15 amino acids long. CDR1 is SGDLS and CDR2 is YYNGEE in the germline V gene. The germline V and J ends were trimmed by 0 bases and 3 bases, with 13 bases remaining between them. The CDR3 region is CASSVAKGVVYEQYF. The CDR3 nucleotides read TGTGCCAGCAGCGTAGCTAAGGGGGTGGTCTACGAGCAGTACTTC.

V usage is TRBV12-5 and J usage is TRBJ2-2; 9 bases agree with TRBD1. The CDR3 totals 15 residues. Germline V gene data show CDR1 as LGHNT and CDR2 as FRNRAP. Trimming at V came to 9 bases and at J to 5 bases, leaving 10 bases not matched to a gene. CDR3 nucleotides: TGTGCTAGCCGATGGGGACAGGGAGGGACCGGGGAGCTGTTTTTT. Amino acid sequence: CASRWGQGGTGELFF.

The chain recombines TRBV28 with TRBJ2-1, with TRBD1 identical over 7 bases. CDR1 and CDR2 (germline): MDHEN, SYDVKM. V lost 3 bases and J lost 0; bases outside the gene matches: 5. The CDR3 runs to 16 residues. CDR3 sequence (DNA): TGTGCCAGCAGTTTCCAAGGGGGCGGCTCCTACAATGAGCAGTTCTTC. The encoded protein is CASSFQGGGSYNEQFF.

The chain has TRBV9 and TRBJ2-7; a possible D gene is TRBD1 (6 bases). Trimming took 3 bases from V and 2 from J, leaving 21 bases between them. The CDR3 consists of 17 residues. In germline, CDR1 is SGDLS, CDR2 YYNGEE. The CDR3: CASSGHEGVATTYEQYF. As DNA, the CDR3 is TGTGCCAGCAGCGGCCATGAGGGGGTCGCCACCACCTACGAGCAGTACTTC.

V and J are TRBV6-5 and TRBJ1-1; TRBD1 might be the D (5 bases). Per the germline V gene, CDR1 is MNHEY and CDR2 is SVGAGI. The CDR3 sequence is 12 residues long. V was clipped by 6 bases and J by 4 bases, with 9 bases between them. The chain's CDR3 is CASRRQFTEAFF. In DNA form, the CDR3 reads TGTGCCAGCAGGAGACAGTTCACTGAAGCTTTCTTT.

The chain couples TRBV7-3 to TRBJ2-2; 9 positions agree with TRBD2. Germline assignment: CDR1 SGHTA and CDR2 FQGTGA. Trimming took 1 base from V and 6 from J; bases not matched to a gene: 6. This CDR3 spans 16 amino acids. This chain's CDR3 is CASSLRGSGSSGELFF. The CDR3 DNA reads TGTGCCAGCAGCTTAAGGGGTAGCGGGAGTTCCGGGGAGCTGTTTTTT.